The present entry profiles one T cell receptor (beta chain) with its context. These data originate in a study of T cell responses to AZD1222 COVID-19 vaccine. In germline, CDR1 is KGHSH, CDR2 LQKENI. This CDR3 region has 13 residues. Deletions cut 3 bases from V and 5 bases from J, with 8 bases between. Libraries were prepared by immunoSEQ multiplex PCR; TCRdb keeps only in-frame clonotypes and omits some of them. The profile shows approximately 130,000 clones, 90% to 95% of them singletons. The chain links TRBV18 to TRBJ1-5; no clear D. The sequence was obtained from an adult in good health. The sequences come from peripheral blood, collected on day 0 of AZD1222 vaccination. The CDR3, as DNA: TGTGCCAGCTCACCCTTCCAGTATCAGCCCCAGCATTTT. Translated, it gives CASSPFQYQPQHF.